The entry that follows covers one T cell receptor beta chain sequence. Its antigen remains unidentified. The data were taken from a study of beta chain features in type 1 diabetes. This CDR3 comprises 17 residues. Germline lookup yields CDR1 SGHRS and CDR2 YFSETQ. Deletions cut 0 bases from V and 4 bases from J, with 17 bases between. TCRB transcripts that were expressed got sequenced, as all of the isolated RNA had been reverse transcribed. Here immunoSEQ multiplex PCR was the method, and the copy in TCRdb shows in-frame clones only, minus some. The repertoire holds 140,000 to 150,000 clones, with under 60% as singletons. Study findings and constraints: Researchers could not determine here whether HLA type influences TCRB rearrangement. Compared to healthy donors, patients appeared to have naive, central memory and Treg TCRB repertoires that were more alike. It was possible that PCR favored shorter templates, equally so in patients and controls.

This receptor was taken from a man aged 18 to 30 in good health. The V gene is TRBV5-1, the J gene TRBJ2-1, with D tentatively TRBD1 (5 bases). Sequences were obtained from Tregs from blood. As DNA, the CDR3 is TGCGCCAGCAGCTTGGTATTAGACAGCCTAGAATACAATGAGCAGTTCTTC. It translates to CASSLVLDSLEYNEQFF.